This note documents a single TCR beta chain sequence. This clonotype came up a few times. No antigen is known for it. Per-nucleotide qualities are absent, and no much larger clonotype sits a single base away. V is cut by 7 bases and J by 8 bases, and the space between the germline ends is 18 bases. The germline V gene yields MRHNA for CDR1 and SNTAGT for CDR2. The CDR3 has 14 amino acids, counting the end cysteine and phenylalanine. Only CDR3 DNA remains: 42 bases, in frame from the first base. Libraries were prepared through PCR. The sample was run on an Illumina HiSeq 2500. Molecular barcoding was employed in the preparation of TCR libraries, with unique molecular identifiers being used to normalize TCRbeta repertoire quantification. TCRdb reprocessing: public reads trimmed at Q25 with fastp, clones called with MiXCR, in-frame beta chains kept. Merged by CDR3 protein, the rows form single entries marked with the most common genes and DNA. The sample has some 87,000 distinct CDR3 sequences on record, roughly 16% of them singletons. Around 20% of the sample comes from the top ten.

The data were obtained in a study of T-cell reconstitution after alpha-beta-depleted transplantation in children (dated by TCRdb to about 2016). Regarding the complete study: T-cell immune reconstitution after TCRalphabeta/CD19-depleted allogeneic hematopoietic cell transplantation in children was quantitatively tracked in the study by means of TCR repertoire profiling. General study outcomes and caveats: The apparently early alphabetaT-cell count recovery about two months after transplant was reportedly dependent on only several hundred rapidly expanded clones derived from non-depleted graft cells. In some patients, the high TCRbeta diversity seen at day 60 was put down to recipient T cells and intrathymic progenitors that had survived conditioning. Over subsequent months, a decline in hyperexpanded clone frequencies was noted, and after one year, T-cell counts and TCRbeta diversity were mostly ascribed to newly produced T cells.

This specimen's treatment or condition label, per the study, means: allogeneic hematopoietic cell transplantation with graft depleted of TCRalphabeta T cells and CD19 B cells. TCRalphabeta/CD19-depleted allogeneic hematopoietic cell grafts were given to the transplant recipients, all of whom were children. The sample was PBMCs, mostly from graft donor cells, taken 180 days after TCRalphabeta/CD19-depleted stem cell transplant. The source is a male patient aged 2 to 10 who had a stem cell transplant for acute lymphoblastic leukemia, so the T cells may come from the graft donor. The rearranged chain carries TRBV6-4 and TRBJ2-1, with a tentative D gene TRBD2 over 6 matching bases. The nucleotide sequence is TGTGCCAGCATCGAGATGGGGCCGGGGGATGAGCAGTTCTTC. It is translated as CASIEMGPGDEQFF.